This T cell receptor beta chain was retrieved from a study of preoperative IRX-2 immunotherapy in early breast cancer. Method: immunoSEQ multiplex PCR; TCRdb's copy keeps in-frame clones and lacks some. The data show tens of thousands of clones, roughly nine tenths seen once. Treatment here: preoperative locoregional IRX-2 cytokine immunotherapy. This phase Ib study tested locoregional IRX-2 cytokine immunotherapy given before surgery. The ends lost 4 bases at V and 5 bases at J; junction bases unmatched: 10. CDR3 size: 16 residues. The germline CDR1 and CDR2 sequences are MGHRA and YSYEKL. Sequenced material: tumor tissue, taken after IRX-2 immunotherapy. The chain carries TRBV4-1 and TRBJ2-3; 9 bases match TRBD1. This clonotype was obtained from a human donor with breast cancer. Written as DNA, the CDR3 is TGCGCCAGCAGCCGAGCCGGGACAGGGACGGGAGATACGCAGTATTTT. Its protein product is CASSRAGTGTGDTQYF.